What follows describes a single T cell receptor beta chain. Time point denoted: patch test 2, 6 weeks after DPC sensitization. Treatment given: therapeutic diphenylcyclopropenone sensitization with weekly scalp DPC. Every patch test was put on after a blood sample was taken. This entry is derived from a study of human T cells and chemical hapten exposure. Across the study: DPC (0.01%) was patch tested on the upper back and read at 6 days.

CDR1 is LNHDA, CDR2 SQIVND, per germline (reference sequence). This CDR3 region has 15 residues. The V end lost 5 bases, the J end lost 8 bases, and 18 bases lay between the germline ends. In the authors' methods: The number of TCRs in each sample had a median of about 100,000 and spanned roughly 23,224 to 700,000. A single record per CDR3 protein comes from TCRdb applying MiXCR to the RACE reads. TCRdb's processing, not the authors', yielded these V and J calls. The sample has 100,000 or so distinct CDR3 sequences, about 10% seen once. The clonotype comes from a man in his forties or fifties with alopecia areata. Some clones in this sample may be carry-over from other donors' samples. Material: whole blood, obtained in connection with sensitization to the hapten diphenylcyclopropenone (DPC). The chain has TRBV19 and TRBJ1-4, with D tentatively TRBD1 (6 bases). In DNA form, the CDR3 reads TGTGCCAGTAGTCTGACTTACAGGGTTCGGGAAAAACTGTTTTTT. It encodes CASSLTYRVREKLFF.